The clone carrying this TCR beta chain was seen a single time. Its antigen is as yet unknown. The CDR3 contains 13 residues. V was clipped by 0 bases and J by 0 bases, with 2 bases between them. Germline V gives CDR1 LGHNA, CDR2 YSLEER. The method was immunoSEQ multiplex PCR; TCRdb's version includes in-frame clones alone and lacks a portion of them. The sample has about 99,000 clones, 88% seen once. The sample comes from a study of T cell responses to AZD1222 COVID-19 vaccine. For the study at large: Analyses pooled second doses at about 4 or about 12 weeks. Study observations and caveats: Clonal diversity was possibly underestimated, and the donors were mostly white British, with more females. Recipients of AZD1222 seropositive at baseline numbered only 5 to 7.

The chain couples TRBV4-3 to TRBJ1-1; D is ambiguous. This sequence originates from an adult in good health. The sample was peripheral blood, taken on day 0 of AZD1222 vaccination. This CDR3 reads CASSQEMNTEAFF. CDR3 in DNA: TGCGCCAGCAGCCAAGAAATGAACACTGAAGCTTTCTTT.